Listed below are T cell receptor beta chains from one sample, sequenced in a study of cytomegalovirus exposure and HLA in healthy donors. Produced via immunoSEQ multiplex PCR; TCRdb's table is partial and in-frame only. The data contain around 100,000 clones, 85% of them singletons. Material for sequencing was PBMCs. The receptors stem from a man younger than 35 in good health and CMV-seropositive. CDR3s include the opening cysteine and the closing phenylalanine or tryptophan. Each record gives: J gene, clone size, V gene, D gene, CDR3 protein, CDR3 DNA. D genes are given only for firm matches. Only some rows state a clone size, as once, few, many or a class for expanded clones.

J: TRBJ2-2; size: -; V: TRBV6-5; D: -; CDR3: CASSLTQGGAGELFF; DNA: TGTGCCAGCAGCCTTACTCAGGGGGGCGCCGGGGAGCTGTTTTTT
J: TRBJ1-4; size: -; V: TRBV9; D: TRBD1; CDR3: CASSALGQPNEKLFF; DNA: TGTGCCAGCAGCGCACTGGGACAGCCTAATGAAAAACTGTTTTTT
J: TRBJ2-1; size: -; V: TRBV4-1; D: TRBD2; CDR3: CASSPREGRGYNEQFF; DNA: TGCGCCAGCAGCCCCCGAGAGGGGAGGGGATACAATGAGCAGTTCTTC
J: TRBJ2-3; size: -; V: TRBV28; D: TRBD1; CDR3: CASSLPTGGTDTQYF; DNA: TGTGCCAGCAGTTTACCCACAGGGGGCACAGATACGCAGTATTTT
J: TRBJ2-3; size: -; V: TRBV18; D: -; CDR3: CASSPARSTDTQYF; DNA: TGTGCCAGCTCACCGGCCAGGAGCACAGATACGCAGTATTTT
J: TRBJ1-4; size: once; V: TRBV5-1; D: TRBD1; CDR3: CASSWGTGDEKLFF; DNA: TGCGCCAGCAGCTGGGGAACAGGGGATGAAAAACTGTTTTTT
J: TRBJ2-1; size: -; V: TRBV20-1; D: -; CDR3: CSARVRGEQFF; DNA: TGCAGTGCTAGAGTAAGAGGTGAGCAGTTCTTC
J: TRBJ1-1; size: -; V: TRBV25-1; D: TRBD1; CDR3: CASSDRTGGGTEAFF; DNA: TGTGCCAGCAGTGACCGGACAGGGGGAGGTACTGAAGCTTTCTTT
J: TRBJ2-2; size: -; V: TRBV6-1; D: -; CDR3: CASSEAGDTGELFF; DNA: TGTGCCAGCAGTGAAGCAGGGGACACCGGGGAGCTGTTTTTT
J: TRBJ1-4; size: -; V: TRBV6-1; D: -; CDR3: CASSEEGDEKLFF; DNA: TGTGCCAGCAGTGAAGAGGGGGATGAAAAACTGTTTTTT
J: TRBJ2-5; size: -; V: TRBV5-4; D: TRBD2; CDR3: CASSLSGSTGETQYF; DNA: TGTGCCAGCAGCCTTAGCGGGAGTACCGGGGAGACCCAGTACTTC
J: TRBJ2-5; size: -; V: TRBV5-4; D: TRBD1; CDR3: CASSLLTGEGETQYF; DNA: TGTGCCAGCAGCTTGTTGACAGGGGAAGGGGAGACCCAGTACTTC
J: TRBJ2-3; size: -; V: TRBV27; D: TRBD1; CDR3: CASSTRTGLDLDTQYF; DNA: TGTGCCAGCAGTACACGGACAGGGTTAGATTTGGATACGCAGTATTTT
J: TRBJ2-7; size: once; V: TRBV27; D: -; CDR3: CASANSYEQYF; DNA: TGTGCCAGCGCTAACTCCTACGAGCAGTACTTC
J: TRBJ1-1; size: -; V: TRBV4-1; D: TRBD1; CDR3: CASSLRTGTNTEAFF; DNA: TGCGCCAGCAGCCTGAGGACAGGAACTAACACTGAAGCTTTCTTT
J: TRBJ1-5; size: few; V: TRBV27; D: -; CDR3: CASSPFGGGLQPQHF; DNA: TGTGCCAGCAGCCCTTTTGGCGGGGGGCTTCAGCCCCAGCATTTT
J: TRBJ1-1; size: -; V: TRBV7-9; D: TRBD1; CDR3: CASSSTGGSRF; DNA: TGTGCCAGCAGCTCAACAGGGGGCTCCCGTTTT
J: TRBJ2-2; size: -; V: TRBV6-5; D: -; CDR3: CASGLSGSVGELFF; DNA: TGTGCCAGCGGACTGTCGGGGTCCGTCGGGGAGCTGTTTTTT
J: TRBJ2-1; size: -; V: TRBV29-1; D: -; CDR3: CSVDGGTDYNEQFF; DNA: TGCAGCGTTGATGGGGGCACCGACTACAATGAGCAGTTCTTC
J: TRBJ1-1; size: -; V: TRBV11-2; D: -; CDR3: CASSLDFGTRNTEAFF; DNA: TGTGCCAGCAGCTTAGATTTTGGGACTCGAAACACTGAAGCTTTCTTT
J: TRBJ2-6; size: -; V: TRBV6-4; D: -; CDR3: CASSAYSGANVLTF; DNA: TGTGCCAGCAGTGCCTACTCTGGGGCCAACGTCCTGACTTTC
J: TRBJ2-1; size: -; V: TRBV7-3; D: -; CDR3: CASSLTPGYNEQFF; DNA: TGTGCCAGCAGCTTAACCCCCGGGTACAATGAGCAGTTCTTC
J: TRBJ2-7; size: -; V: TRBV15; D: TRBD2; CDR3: CATSRVGGSGSPYEQYF; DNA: TGTGCCACCAGCAGAGTTGGGGGAAGCGGGAGCCCCTACGAGCAGTACTTC
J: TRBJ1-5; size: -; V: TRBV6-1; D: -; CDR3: CASIASLGNQPQHF; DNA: TGTGCCAGCATAGCCAGCCTAGGCAATCAGCCCCAGCATTTT
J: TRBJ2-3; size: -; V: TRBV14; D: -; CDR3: CASSPQGGSPANTQYF; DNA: TGTGCCAGCAGCCCCCAGGGAGGTTCGCCTGCGAATACGCAGTATTTT